This TCR beta chain was captured by sequencing in a study of blood T cell repertoires in COVID-19. Study-level background: Samples representing acute and convalescent COVID-19 were sourced from the United States, Italy and Spain. PBMCs, B-cell-depleted T cells, or T cells were the source of the cDNA or gDNA that made up the material.

Methods used by the authors: Estimation of nucleated cell counts was performed using reference gene primer amplification. Repertoires were generated with immunoSEQ multiplex PCR, while TCRdb's copy carries only in-frame clones and drops some. V and J calls and clone size are as listed in that table; D and trimming were resolved from the DNA. The profile covers 140,000 to 150,000 clones, with 85% to 90% appearing a single time and approximately 35% taken by the ten largest. This CDR3 is built from 16 residues. Germline V gene lookup returns CDR1 LGHNT and CDR2 FRNRAP. V was cut by 2 bases and J by 5 bases, with 15 bases left in between.

This TCR derives from a middle-aged man who had recovered from COVID-19. The V call is TRBV12-5, the J call TRBJ2-2, with TRBD2 as a possible D gene (6 bases). Sequencing input: peripheral blood. DNA for the CDR3: TGTGCTAGTGGTTTGTCCTCTAGCGCGGGGACCGGGGAGCTGTTTTTT. Its translation: CASGLSSSAGTGELFF.